The 11 T cell receptor beta chains below come from one sample, sequenced in a study of blood T cell repertoires in COVID-19. Profiled with immunoSEQ multiplex PCR; TCRdb holds only in-frame clones, not every one. The sample includes some 300,000 clones, 80% to 90% of them seen just once. The sample comprised PBMCs or T cells enriched from blood (not recorded which). These receptor sequences come from a man aged 30-40 years who had recovered from COVID-19.

The genes are TRBV28 and TRBJ2-3, with 10 bases lining up with TRBD2. The trim removed 2 bases at V and 5 bases at J, leaving 7 bases unmatched. Germline CDR1 reads MDHEN; CDR2 reads SYDVKM. This CDR3 region has 16 residues. CDR3 in amino acids: CASSLQRGGSVDTQYF. The DNA for the CDR3 is TGTGCCAGCAGTTTACAGCGGGGGGGTTCTGTAGATACGCAGTATTTT. Supplemented by reference TRBV28 and TRBJ2-3, the full variable domain reads DVKVTQSSRYLVKRTGEKVFLECVQDMDHENMFWYRQDPGLGLRLIYFSYDVKMKEKGDIPEGYSVSREKKERFSLILESASTNQTSMYLCASSLQRGGSVDTQYFGPGTRLTVL.

This clone was seen a single time. The chain joins TRBV7-9 to TRBJ1-4, with TRBD1 matching over 12 bases. CDR1 is SEHNR, CDR2 FQNEAQ, per germline (reference sequence). After removal of 5 bases from V and 7 bases from J, the junction contained 14 bases not matched to a gene. The CDR3 is made up of 18 amino acids. In DNA, the CDR3 is TGTGCCAGCAGCGAAGCGCCGGGACAGGGGGCTTTTATTGAAAAACTGTTTTTT. It yields the protein CASSEAPGQGAFIEKLFF.

The rearrangement joins TRBV27 to TRBJ2-1; tentative D call: TRBD1 (6 bases). The CDR3 sequence is 17 residues long. Germline CDR1 reads MNHEY; CDR2 reads SMNVEV (reference sequence). V shed 0 bases and J shed 2 bases, with 14 bases lying between them. CDR3: CASSLSGRGYTYNEQFF. CDR3 sequence (DNA): TGTGCCAGCAGTTTATCGGGCAGGGGTTATACCTACAATGAGCAGTTCTTC.

In this sample, this clone turned up a few times. The CDR3 sequence: CATSPGTGGFYSNQPQHF. The CDR3 DNA reads TGTGCCACCAGCCCTGGGACAGGGGGCTTTTATAGCAATCAGCCCCAGCATTTT. The V and J genes are TRBV24-1 and TRBJ1-5; TRBD1 aligns across 12 bases. This CDR3 has 18 amino acids. V shed 7 bases and J 0 bases; nucleotides not matched to a gene: 9. From germline, CDR1 is KGHDR and CDR2 SFDVKD.

The chain combines TRBV7-2 with TRBJ2-7; TRBD2 agrees at 7 bases. The CDR3 sequence is 15 residues long. Germline CDR1 is SGHTA and CDR2 is FQGNSA. The V and J ends lost 5 bases and 3 bases, in that order; junction bases with no gene match: 10. CDR3 nucleotides: TGTGCCAGCAGCGCGCTGGGGAGGGCCTTCTACGAGCAGTACTTC. Translating gives CASSALGRAFYEQYF. The full variable domain, completed using reference TRBV7-2 and TRBJ2-7, is GAGVSQSPSNKVTEKGKDVELRCDPISGHTALYWYRQSLGQGLEFLIYFQGNSAPDKSGLPSDRFSAERTGGSVSTLTIQRTQQEDSAVYLCASSALGRAFYEQYFGPGTRLTVT.

This clone appeared a few times. The chain carries TRBV19 and TRBJ1-6, with a possible D match to TRBD1 (5 bases). Germline CDR1 is LNHDA and CDR2 is SQIVND (reference sequence). CDR3 length: 13 residues. Trimming pared 9 bases from V and 9 bases from J, leaving 15 bases between. The CDR3 loop reads CASRREGVSPLHF. Written as DNA, the CDR3 is TGTGCCAGCCGAAGGGAAGGGGTTTCACCCCTCCACTTT.

This chain connects TRBV7-9 to TRBJ2-5; 9 bases match TRBD2. The junction had 3 bases not matched to a gene; V was cut back by 0 bases and J by 1 base. There are 16 residues in the CDR3. Germline V gene sequence: CDR1 SEHNR, CDR2 FQNEAQ (reference sequence). The DNA of the CDR3 is TGTGCCAGCAGCTTAGCATTAGCGGGAGTCCAAGAGACCCAGTACTTC. This sequence encodes CASSLALAGVQETQYF.

In this sample, this clone turned up a few times. V and J are TRBV27 and TRBJ2-1; TRBD2 is a possible D gene (6 bases). Germline-derived CDR1 and CDR2 are MNHEY and SMNVEV (reference sequence). The CDR3 loop spans 14 amino acids. Trimming pared 6 bases from V and 4 bases from J, leaving 13 bases between. CDR3 sequence (DNA): TGTGCCAGCAGCCGGGGACGGGAGTACAATGAGCAGTTCTTC. Amino acid sequence: CASSRGREYNEQFF.

This chain connects TRBV5-1 to TRBJ2-7; D is ambiguous. This CDR3 region has 15 residues. Trimming left V 0 bases short and J 0 bases short, with 10 bases between. CDR1 is SGHRS, CDR2 YFSETQ, per germline. CDR3 loop: CASSLDTVFSYEQYF. The CDR3, as DNA: TGCGCCAGCAGCTTGGACACAGTTTTCTCCTACGAGCAGTACTTC.

The chain uses TRBV6-2 or TRBV6-3 and TRBJ2-7; a possible D gene is TRBD1 (5 bases). Germline V gives CDR1 MNHEY, CDR2 SVGEGT. CDR3 length equals 14 residues. Trimming shortened V by 2 bases and J by 4 bases, and 12 bases separated the two germline ends. CDR3 in DNA: TGTGCCAGCAGTTACCCCAGACAGTTTTACGAGCAGTACTTC. It yields the protein CASSYPRQFYEQYF.

This clone has only a few counts. V gene TRBV5-1 combines with J gene TRBJ1-4; tentatively, D is TRBD1 (5 bases). Germline-derived CDR1 and CDR2 are SGHRS and YFSETQ. The CDR3 totals 15 residues. V dropped 0 bases and J dropped 3 bases, with 9 bases sitting between them. The CDR3 DNA reads as TGCGCCAGCAGCTTGGTCCCAGGGTCTAATGAAAAACTGTTTTTT. Translated: CASSLVPGSNEKLFF.